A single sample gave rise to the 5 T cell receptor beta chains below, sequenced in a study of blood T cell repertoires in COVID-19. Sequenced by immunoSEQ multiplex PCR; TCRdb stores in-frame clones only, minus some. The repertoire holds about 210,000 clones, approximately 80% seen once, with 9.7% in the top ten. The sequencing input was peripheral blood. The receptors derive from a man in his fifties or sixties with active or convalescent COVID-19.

The CDR3 bases are TGTGCCATCAGTGAGTGGGGACAGGCGAACACTGAAGCTTTCTTT. Its protein product is CAISEWGQANTEAFF. This sequence joins TRBV10-3 and TRBJ1-1; 8 bases match TRBD1. The junction had 2 bases not matched to a gene; V was cut back by 1 base and J by 1 base. CDR1 and CDR2 from the germline V gene are ENHRY and SYGVKD. This CDR3 is built from 15 residues.

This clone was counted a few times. The CDR3 DNA is TGTGCCAGCAGCTTATCATCGGGACAGGGTGTCCACTTT. It specifies CASSLSSGQGVHF. The rearrangement joins TRBV7-2 to TRBJ1-6, with TRBD1 matching over 9 bases. CDR3 length: 13 amino acids. Losses at the gene ends were 2 bases for V and 17 bases for J; bases not matched to a gene: 7. Germline V gives CDR1 SGHTA, CDR2 FQGNSA.

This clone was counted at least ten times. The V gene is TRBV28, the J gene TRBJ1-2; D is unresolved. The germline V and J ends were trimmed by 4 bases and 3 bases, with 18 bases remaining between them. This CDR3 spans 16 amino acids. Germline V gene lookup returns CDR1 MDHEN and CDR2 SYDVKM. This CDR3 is CASSSLARWRDYGYTF. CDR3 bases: TGTGCCAGCAGTTCCCTCGCCCGATGGCGGGACTATGGCTACACCTTC.

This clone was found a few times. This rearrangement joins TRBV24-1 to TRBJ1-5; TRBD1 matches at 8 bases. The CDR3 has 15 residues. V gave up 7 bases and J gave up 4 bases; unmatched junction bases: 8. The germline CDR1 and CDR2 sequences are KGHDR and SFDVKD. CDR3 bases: TGTGCCACCAGGTCCGGACAGGGACAGAATCAGCCCCAGCATTTT. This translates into CATRSGQGQNQPQHF.

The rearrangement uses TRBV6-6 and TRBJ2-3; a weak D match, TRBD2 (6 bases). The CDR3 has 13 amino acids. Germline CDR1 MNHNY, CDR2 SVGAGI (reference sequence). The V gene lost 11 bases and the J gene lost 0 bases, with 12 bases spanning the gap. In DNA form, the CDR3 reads TGTGCCGGCGGGGCCTCTAGCACAGATACGCAGTATTTT. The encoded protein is CAGGASSTDTQYF.